These 15 T cell receptor beta chains were sequenced from one sample in a study of cytomegalovirus exposure and HLA in healthy donors. Researchers ran the PCR with 60 Vbeta and 13 Jbeta primers. Assay used: immunoSEQ multiplex PCR; TCRdb lists only in-frame clones, some missing. The data contain some 150,000 clones, roughly 79% of them singletons. Sequenced sample: PBMCs. The receptors originated from a woman aged 50 to 65 in good health and CMV-seronegative.

This clone was detected once. The chain joins TRBV25-1 to TRBJ1-5; TRBD1 matches at 7 bases. V was pared by 0 bases and J by 4 bases, with 6 bases of the junction left unmatched. Germline V gene data show CDR1 as MGHDK and CDR2 as SYGVNS. CDR3 size: 16 residues. CDR3 in amino acids: CASSEYGDRRNQPQHF. In nucleotides, the CDR3 is TGTGCCAGCAGTGAATATGGGGACAGACGGAATCAGCCCCAGCATTTT.

The V gene is TRBV6-6, the J gene TRBJ2-2; D unresolved. Per the germline V gene, CDR1 is MNHNY and CDR2 is SVGAGI (reference sequence). V was shortened by 7 bases and J by 1 base, with 10 bases between the two germline ends. The CDR3 consists of 14 residues. This CDR3 is CASTSPVNTGELFF. In DNA, the CDR3 is TGTGCCAGCACGAGCCCCGTGAACACCGGGGAGCTGTTTTTT.

This clone occurred a few times. The gene calls are TRBV4-3 and TRBJ2-7; weak D call: TRBD1 (6 bases). Trimming pared 0 bases from V and 5 bases from J, leaving 11 bases between. Germline values: CDR1 LGHNA, CDR2 YSLEER. This CDR3 spans 14 amino acids. This CDR3 reads CASSQEGGGDEQYF. For the CDR3, the DNA is TGCGCCAGCAGCCAAGAAGGGGGTGGAGACGAGCAGTACTTC.

The V and J genes are TRBV5-6 and TRBJ2-1; D possibly corresponds to TRBD2 (6 bases). CDR3 length: 16 residues. The ends were cut back, 2 bases at V and 7 bases at J, with 19 bases in the middle. Germline CDR1 reads SGHDT; CDR2 reads YYEEEE. The CDR3 DNA follows: TGTGCCAGCAGCTTTGAAGTGAGGGACTGGATTAATGAGCAGTTCTTC. Amino acid sequence: CASSFEVRDWINEQFF.

The rearrangement uses TRBV6-1 and TRBJ1-5, with D perhaps TRBD1 (5 bases). The length of the CDR3 is 14 residues. Germline assignment: CDR1 MNHNS and CDR2 SASEGT. Deletions cut 3 bases from V and 6 bases from J, with 12 bases between. The CDR3 reads CASSDYGRAQPQHF. DNA for the CDR3: TGTGCCAGCAGTGATTATGGCAGGGCTCAGCCCCAGCATTTT.

Only a few counts were recorded for this clone. This chain links TRBV6-1 with TRBJ1-1, with TRBD1 matching over 9 bases. Germline lookup yields CDR1 MNHNS and CDR2 SASEGT. The CDR3 is 13 amino acids. Trimming at V came to 6 bases and at J to 11 bases, leaving 10 bases not matched to a gene. CDR3 bases: TGTGCCAGCAGCACCGGGACAGGGACGAGGGCTTTCTTT. Encoded protein: CASSTGTGTRAFF.

The chain has TRBV14 and TRBJ1-2; no definite D call. CDR1 SGHDN and CDR2 FVKESK come from the germline V gene. The length of the CDR3 is 13 residues. V lost 2 bases and J lost 3, with 7 bases in between. CDR3 sequence: CASSQRLDYGYTF. The CDR3 DNA is TGTGCCAGCAGCCAACGGTTGGACTATGGCTACACCTTC.

CDR3 bases: TGTGCCAGCAGCCCTGGACTAGCGGGGGGCTGGTACCAAGAGACCCAGTACTTC. This encodes CASSPGLAGGWYQETQYF. The chain links TRBV7-8 to TRBJ2-5; 14 positions match TRBD2. The CDR3 loop spans 18 amino acids. Germline CDR1 reads SGHVS; CDR2 reads FQNEAQ. The V gene end was trimmed by 5 bases and the J gene end by 0 bases; junction bases not matched to a gene: 8. The full variable domain, rest sourced from reference TRBV7-8 and TRBJ2-5, is GAGVSQSPRYKVAKRGQDVALRCDPISGHVSLFWYQQALGQGPEFLTYFQNEAQLDKSGLPSDRFFAERPEGSVSTLKIQRTQQEDSAVYLCASSPGLAGGWYQETQYFGPGTRLLVL.

The V gene is TRBV28, the J gene TRBJ1-1; D remains ambiguous. Germline CDR1 reads MDHEN; CDR2 reads SYDVKM. The CDR3 covers 14 residues. Trimming stripped 7 bases from V and 0 bases from J, with 12 bases between. Here the CDR3 DNA reads TGTGCCAGCAAAGCAGGTCGGATGAACACTGAAGCTTTCTTT. Residues: CASKAGRMNTEAFF.

The chain recombines TRBV30 with TRBJ1-3; D is unresolved. The CDR3 length is 13 residues. The germline V gene encodes CDR1 GTSNPN and CDR2 SVGIG (reference sequence). CDR3 sequence: CGVEDNSGNTIYF. CDR3 in DNA: TGTGGAGTAGAAGACAACTCTGGAAACACCATATATTTT.

On this clone itself: At one of its ends the junction is not consistent with the germline gene, which may arise from a read error. The gene calls are TRBV2 and TRBJ2-5; D gene unclear. The CDR3 spans 11 residues. Germline loops: CDR1 SNHLY, CDR2 FYNNEI. The DNA for the CDR3 is TGTGCCAGCGGTGATAGAAAGTCCCAGTACTTC. This sequence encodes CASGDRKSQYF.

This clone was counted a single time. The chain combines TRBV7-2 with TRBJ2-1; D is perhaps TRBD2 (6 bases). The V end lost 3 bases, the J end lost 1 base, and 10 bases lay between the germline ends. The CDR3 loop spans 15 amino acids. Germline V gives CDR1 SGHTA, CDR2 FQGNSA. The CDR3 nucleotides are TGTGCCAGCAGCTTTTCCGGGACTTCCTACAATGAGCAGTTCTTC. It is translated as CASSFSGTSYNEQFF.

The chain is built from TRBV25-1 and TRBJ2-3; D uncertain. The V and J ends lost 3 bases and 3 bases respectively, with 13 bases between them. This CDR3 has 15 residues. The germline CDR1 and CDR2 sequences are MGHDK and SYGVNS. CDR3 DNA sequence: TGTGCCAGCAGTGAGGTGAGCGTGGTGACAGATACGCAGTATTTT. Translation: CASSEVSVVTDTQYF. The full variable domain, in which reference TRBV25-1 and TRBJ2-3 provide the parts outside the CDR3, is EADIYQTPRYLVIGTGKKITLECSQTMGHDKMYWYQQDPGMELHLIHYSYGVNSTEKGDLSSESTVSRIRTEHFPLTLESARPSHTSQYLCASSEVSVVTDTQYFGPGTRLTVL.

J is TRBJ1-5 and V is TRBV5-4, with D perhaps TRBD1 (5 bases). Trimming pared 1 base from V and 3 bases from J, leaving 11 bases between. Germline-derived CDR1 and CDR2 are SGHNT and YYREEE (reference sequence). CDR3 length: 15 residues. The CDR3 sequence: CASSLWGGDNQPQHF. The CDR3 DNA sequence: TGTGCCAGCAGCTTGTGGGGGGGGGACAATCAGCCCCAGCATTTT.

This chain uses TRBV4-2 with TRBJ2-1; possible D gene TRBD2, 7 bases. Germline assignment: CDR1 LGHNA and CDR2 YNFKEQ. The CDR3 length is 17 residues. V lost 3 bases and J lost 0, with 15 bases in between. DNA of the CDR3: TGTGCCAGCAGCCACGTCCGGGCGGGGGCCTCCTACAATGAGCAGTTCTTC. Translated: CASSHVRAGASYNEQFF.